These T cell receptor beta chains were read from a single sample in a study of OX40 agonist ivuxolimab in advanced cancers. The protocol was immunoSEQ multiplex PCR, while the TCRdb copy is restricted to in-frame clones and leaves out a portion. The table records around 140,000 clones, about 93% of them present only once. The sequencing used CD4+ or CD8+ T cells sorted from blood, collected in a trial of the OX40 agonist ivuxolimab. These receptors originate from an adult with an advanced solid tumor such as melanoma, head and neck, liver or kidney cancer. The CDR3 runs from the conserved cysteine through the conserved F or W. A D gene is named only where the DNA matches it firmly. Only part of the rows carry a size: once, few, many, or a class if the clone is expanded.

abundance	v_gene	d_gene	len	j_gene	CDR3nt	CDR3aa
NA	TRBV27	NA	13	TRBJ1-5	TGTGCCAGCAGGTGGAATAGCAATCAGCCCCAGCATTTT	CASRWNSNQPQHF
NA	TRBV2	NA	13	TRBJ1-2	TGTGCCAGCAACGCAGAAATGAACTATGGCTACACCTTC	CASNAEMNYGYTF
NA	TRBV21-1	NA	13	TRBJ1-6	TGTGCCAGCAGCGGGGACATATTTCCACCCCTCCACTTT	CASSGDIFPPLHF
once	TRBV7-2	TRBD1	15	TRBJ2-1	TGTGCCAGCAGCCCCTGGCAGGGGGCGAACAATGAGCAGTTCTTC	CASSPWQGANNEQFF
NA	TRBV28	TRBD1	15	TRBJ1-2	TGTGCCAGCAGTTTATCGGGACAGGGCTTGTATGGCTACACCTTC	CASSLSGQGLYGYTF
NA	TRBV28	NA	12	TRBJ2-7	TGTGCCAGCAGTTCGCCCCACTACGAGCAGTACTTC	CASSSPHYEQYF
NA	TRBV2	NA	15	TRBJ2-2	TGTGCCAGCAGTGAGGCTCTGGCGGGCACCGGGGAGCTGTTTTTT	CASSEALAGTGELFF
NA	TRBV7-9	NA	15	TRBJ1-4	TGTGCCAGCAGCCCCGCAGGCAAAGTTAATGAAAAACTGTTTTTT	CASSPAGKVNEKLFF
NA	TRBV7-2	NA	14	TRBJ2-5	TGTGCCAGCAGCTTGCTACGGAAGCAGGAGACCCAGTACTTC	CASSLLRKQETQYF
NA	TRBV7-9	NA	14	TRBJ2-7	TGTGCCAGCAGCTTACAAGGCGGGGACTACGAGCAGTACTTC	CASSLQGGDYEQYF
NA	TRBV19	NA	14	TRBJ2-5	TGTGCCAGTAGTCCCAGCGGAAACCAAGAGACCCAGTACTTC	CASSPSGNQETQYF
once	TRBV11-2	TRBD2	17	TRBJ2-1	TGTGCCAGCAGCTTAGCGCTTAGCGGGACCTCGGCCAATGAGCAGTTCTTC	CASSLALSGTSANEQFF
NA	TRBV6-6	NA	14	TRBJ2-3	TGTGCCAGCAGTTACCGACAGGTAACAGATACGCAGTATTTT	CASSYRQVTDTQYF
NA	TRBV9	TRBD1	15	TRBJ2-3	TGTGCCAGCAGCGTAGAAAAGGGCAGGGGGCTTACGCAGTATTTT	CASSVEKGRGLTQYF
NA	TRBV9	TRBD1	13	TRBJ1-6	TGTGCCAGCAGCCCGACAGGGGGAGCGGCCCTCCACTTT	CASSPTGGAALHF
NA	TRBV4-3	NA	17	TRBJ2-2	TGCGCCAGCAGCCAGCCCCCGGACTCTACGAACACCGGGGAGCTGTTTTTT	CASSQPPDSTNTGELFF
NA	TRBV18	NA	18	TRBJ2-3	TGTGCCAGCTCACCCTATCAAGGGGGGTTCCGGGACACAGATACGCAGTATTTT	CASSPYQGGFRDTDTQYF
NA	TRBV9	TRBD2	17	TRBJ2-1	TGTGCCAGCAGCTACCGGACTAGCGGGAGCTCCTACAATGAGCAGTTCTTC	CASSYRTSGSSYNEQFF
NA	TRBV5-4	TRBD1	15	TRBJ2-1	TGTGCCAGCAGCCGGGGACAGGGGTTGTACAATGAGCAGTTCTTC	CASSRGQGLYNEQFF
NA	TRBV7-6	NA	17	TRBJ1-2	TGTGCCAGCAGCTTATTATCCGGGACACGAACTAACTATGGCTACACCTTC	CASSLLSGTRTNYGYTF
once	TRBV5-1	NA	15	TRBJ2-1	TGCGCCAGCAGCTTGCGGCTCCAGGGGCTAAATGAGCAGTTCTTC	CASSLRLQGLNEQFF
NA	TRBV28	NA	12	TRBJ2-5	TGTGCCAGCAGTTCAAACCCGGGGACCCAGTACTTC	CASSSNPGTQYF
once	TRBV6-5	NA	12	TRBJ2-6	TGTGCCAGCCAGACAGGAAAAAACGTCCTGACTTTC	CASQTGKNVLTF
NA	TRBV18	TRBD1	15	TRBJ1-4	TGTGCCAGCTCACCGCGACAGGGGACTAATGAAAAACTGTTTTTT	CASSPRQGTNEKLFF
NA	TRBV9	NA	16	TRBJ1-3	TGTGCCAGCACCCATAGGGGAGACGGTTCTGGAAACACCATATATTTT	CASTHRGDGSGNTIYF
NA	TRBV6-5	TRBD1	14	TRBJ1-2	TGTGCCAGCAGGCGAGGACAGGGGCTCTATGGCTACACCTTC	CASRRGQGLYGYTF
once	TRBV21-1	NA	17	TRBJ1-1	TGTGCCAGCAGCAAAAGGACCCCGGGCGAGACGAACACTGAAGCTTTCTTT	CASSKRTPGETNTEAFF
NA	TRBV9	NA	16	TRBJ1-2	TGTGCCAGCAGTCCTCAATCGTTGGGGGCAGGCTATGGCTACACCTTC	CASSPQSLGAGYGYTF
NA	TRBV5-5	NA	19	TRBJ1-6	TGTGCCAGCAGCTTTATTAATTCAGGGTTTTCTCGGTATAATTCACCCCTCCACTTT	CASSFINSGFSRYNSPLHF
NA	TRBV7-9	NA	14	TRBJ1-1	TGTGCCAGCAGCTTAGGAGCAATGAACACTGAAGCTTTCTTT	CASSLGAMNTEAFF
NA	TRBV7-9	TRBD1	15	TRBJ1-5	TGTGCCAGCAGCTGGGGACAGGGAGACAATCAGCCCCAGCATTTT	CASSWGQGDNQPQHF
NA	TRBV19	TRBD2	15	TRBJ2-7	TGTGCCAGTAGTATAGTAGGTAGCGGGGACTACGAGCAGTACTTC	CASSIVGSGDYEQYF